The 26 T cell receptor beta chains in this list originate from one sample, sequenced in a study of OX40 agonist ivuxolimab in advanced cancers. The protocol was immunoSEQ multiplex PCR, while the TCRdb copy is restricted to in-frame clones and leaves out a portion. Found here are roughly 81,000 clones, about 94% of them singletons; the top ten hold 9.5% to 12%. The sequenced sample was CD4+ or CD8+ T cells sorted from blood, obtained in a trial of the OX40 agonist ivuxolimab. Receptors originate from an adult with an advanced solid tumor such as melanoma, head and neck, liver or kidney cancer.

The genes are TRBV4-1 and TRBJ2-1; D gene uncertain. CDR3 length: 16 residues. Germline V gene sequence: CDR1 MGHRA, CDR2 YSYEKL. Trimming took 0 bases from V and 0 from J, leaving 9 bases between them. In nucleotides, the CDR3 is TGCGCCAGCAGCCAAGAGGGGTGGAGCTCCTACAATGAGCAGTTCTTC. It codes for CASSQEGWSSYNEQFF.

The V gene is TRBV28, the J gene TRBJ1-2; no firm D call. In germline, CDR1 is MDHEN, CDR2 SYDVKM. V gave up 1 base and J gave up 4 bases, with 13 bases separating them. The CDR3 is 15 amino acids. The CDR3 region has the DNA TGTGCCAGCAGTTTATCCGCGACGAGGATCTATGGCTACACCTTC. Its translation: CASSLSATRIYGYTF.

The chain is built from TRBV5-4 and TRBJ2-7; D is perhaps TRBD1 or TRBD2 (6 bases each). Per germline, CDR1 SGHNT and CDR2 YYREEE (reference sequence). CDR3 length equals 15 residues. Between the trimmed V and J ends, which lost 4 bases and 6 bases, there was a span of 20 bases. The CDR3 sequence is CASSDGWGAKGEQYF. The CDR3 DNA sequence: TGTGCCAGCAGCGACGGGTGGGGGGCCAAGGGCGAGCAGTACTTC. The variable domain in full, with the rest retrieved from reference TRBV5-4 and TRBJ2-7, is ETGVTQSPTHLIKTRGQQVTLRCSSQSGHNTVSWYQQALGQGPQFIFQYYREEENGRGNFPPRFSGLQFPNYSSELNVNALELDDSALYLCASSDGWGAKGEQYFGPGTRLTVT.

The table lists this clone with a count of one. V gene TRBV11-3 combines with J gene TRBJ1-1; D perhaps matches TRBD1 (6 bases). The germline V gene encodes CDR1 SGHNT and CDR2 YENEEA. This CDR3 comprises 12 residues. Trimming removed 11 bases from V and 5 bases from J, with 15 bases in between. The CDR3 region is CACRGLGTEAFF. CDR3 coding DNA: TGTGCCTGCCGGGGGCTCGGAACTGAAGCTTTCTTT.

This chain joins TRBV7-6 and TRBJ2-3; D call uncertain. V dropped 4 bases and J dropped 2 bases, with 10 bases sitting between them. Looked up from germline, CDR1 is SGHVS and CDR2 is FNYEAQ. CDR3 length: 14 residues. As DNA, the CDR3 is TGTGCCAGCAGCTCGGACGGAGACACAGATACGCAGTATTTT. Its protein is CASSSDGDTDTQYF. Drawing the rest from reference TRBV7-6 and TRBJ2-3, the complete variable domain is GAGVSQSPRYKVTKRGQDVALRCDPISGHVSLYWYRQALGQGPEFLTYFNYEAQQDKSGLPNDRFSAERPEGSISTLTIQRTEQRDSAMYRCASSSDGDTDTQYFGPGTRLTVL.

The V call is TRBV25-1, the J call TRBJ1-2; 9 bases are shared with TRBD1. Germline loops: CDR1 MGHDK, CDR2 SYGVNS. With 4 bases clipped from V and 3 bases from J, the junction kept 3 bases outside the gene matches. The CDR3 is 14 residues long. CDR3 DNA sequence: TGTGCCAGCAGTGTGGGACAGGGCTACTATGGCTACACCTTC. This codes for CASSVGQGYYGYTF.

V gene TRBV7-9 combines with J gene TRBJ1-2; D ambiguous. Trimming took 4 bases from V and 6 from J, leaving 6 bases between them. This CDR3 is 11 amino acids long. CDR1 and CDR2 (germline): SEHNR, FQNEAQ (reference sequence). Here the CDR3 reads CASSWVDGYTF. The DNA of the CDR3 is TGTGCCAGCAGCTGGGTGGATGGCTACACCTTC.

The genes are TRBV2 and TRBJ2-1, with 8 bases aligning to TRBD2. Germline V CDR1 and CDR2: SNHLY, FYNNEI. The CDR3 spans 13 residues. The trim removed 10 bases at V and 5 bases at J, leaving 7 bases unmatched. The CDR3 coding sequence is TGTGCCATGAGCGGGAGTTTTGACAATGAGCAGTTCTTC. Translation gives CAMSGSFDNEQFF.

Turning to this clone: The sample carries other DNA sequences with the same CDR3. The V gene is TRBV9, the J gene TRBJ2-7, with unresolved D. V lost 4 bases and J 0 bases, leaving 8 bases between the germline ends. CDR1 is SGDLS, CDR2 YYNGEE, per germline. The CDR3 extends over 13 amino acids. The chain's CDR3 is CASSPTSSYEQYF. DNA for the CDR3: TGTGCCAGCAGCCCTACGAGCTCCTACGAGCAGTACTTC.

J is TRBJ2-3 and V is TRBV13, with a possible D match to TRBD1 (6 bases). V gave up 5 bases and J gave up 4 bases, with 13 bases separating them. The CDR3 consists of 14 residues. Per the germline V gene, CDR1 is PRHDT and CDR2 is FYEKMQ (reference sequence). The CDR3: CASSRGAGADTQYF. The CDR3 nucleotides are TGTGCCAGCAGCAGGGGCGCAGGGGCAGATACGCAGTATTTT.

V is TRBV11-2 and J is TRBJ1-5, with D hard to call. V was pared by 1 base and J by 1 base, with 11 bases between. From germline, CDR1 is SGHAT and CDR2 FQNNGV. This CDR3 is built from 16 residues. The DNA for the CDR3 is TGTGCCAGCAGCTTAGTCTCGTTAGCAAGCAATCAGCCCCAGCATTTT. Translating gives CASSLVSLASNQPQHF.

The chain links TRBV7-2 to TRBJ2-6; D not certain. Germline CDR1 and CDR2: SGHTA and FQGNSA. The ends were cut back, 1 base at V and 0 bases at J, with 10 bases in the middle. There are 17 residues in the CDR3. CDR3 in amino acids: CASSLEEMFSGANVLTF. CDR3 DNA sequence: TGTGCCAGCAGCTTAGAGGAGATGTTCTCTGGGGCCAACGTCCTGACTTTC.

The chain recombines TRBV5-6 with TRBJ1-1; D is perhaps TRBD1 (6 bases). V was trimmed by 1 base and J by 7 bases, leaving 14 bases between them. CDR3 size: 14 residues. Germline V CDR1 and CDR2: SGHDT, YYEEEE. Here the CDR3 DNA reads TGTGCCAGCAGCTTGTGGGGGGCTCAAGGTGAAGCTTTCTTT. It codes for CASSLWGAQGEAFF.

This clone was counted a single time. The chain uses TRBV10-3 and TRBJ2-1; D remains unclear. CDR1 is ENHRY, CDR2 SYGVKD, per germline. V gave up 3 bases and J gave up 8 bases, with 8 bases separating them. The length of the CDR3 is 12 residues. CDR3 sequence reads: CAISEQRDEQFF. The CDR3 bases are TGTGCCATCAGTGAACAGCGTGATGAGCAGTTCTTC.

CDR3 coding DNA: TGTGCCAGCAGCTTGGGGGCGGATTACAATGAGCAGTTCTTC. This translates into CASSLGADYNEQFF. The V gene is TRBV5-6, the J gene TRBJ2-1; no reliable D call. The CDR3 has 14 residues. The V and J ends lost 0 bases and 4 bases respectively, with 8 bases between them. Germline assignment: CDR1 SGHDT and CDR2 YYEEEE.

CDR3 DNA: TGTGCCAGCAGCTTAGATATGGGCCCCTACGAGCAGTACTTC. It encodes CASSLDMGPYEQYF. The chain recombines TRBV7-8 with TRBJ2-7; D not resolved. Germline lookup yields CDR1 SGHVS and CDR2 FQNEAQ. The V end lost 1 base, the J end lost 2 bases, and 9 bases lay between the germline ends. CDR3 length: 14 amino acids.

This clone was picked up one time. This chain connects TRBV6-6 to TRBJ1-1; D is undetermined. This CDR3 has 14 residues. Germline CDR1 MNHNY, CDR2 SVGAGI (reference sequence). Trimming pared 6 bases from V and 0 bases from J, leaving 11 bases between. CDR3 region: CASSSTGLNTEAFF. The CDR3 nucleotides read TGTGCCAGCAGCTCTACCGGGTTGAACACTGAAGCTTTCTTT.

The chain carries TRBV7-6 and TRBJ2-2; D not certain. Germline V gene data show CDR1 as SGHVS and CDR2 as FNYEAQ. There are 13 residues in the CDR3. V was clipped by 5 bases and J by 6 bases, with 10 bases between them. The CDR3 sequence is CASSLLGPGELFF. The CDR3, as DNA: TGTGCCAGCAGCCTACTGGGTCCCGGGGAGCTGTTTTTT.

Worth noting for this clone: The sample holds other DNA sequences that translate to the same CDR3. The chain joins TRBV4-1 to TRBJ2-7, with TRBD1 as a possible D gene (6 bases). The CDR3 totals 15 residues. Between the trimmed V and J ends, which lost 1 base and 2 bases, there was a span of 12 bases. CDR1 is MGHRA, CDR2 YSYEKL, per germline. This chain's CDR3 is CASSQGRGLTYEQYF. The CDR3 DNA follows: TGCGCCAGCAGCCAAGGCAGGGGCTTAACCTACGAGCAGTACTTC.

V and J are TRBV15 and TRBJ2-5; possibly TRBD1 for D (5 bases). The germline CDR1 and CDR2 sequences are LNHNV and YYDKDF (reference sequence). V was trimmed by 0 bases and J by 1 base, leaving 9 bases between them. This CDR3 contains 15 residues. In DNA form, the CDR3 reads TGTGCCACCAGCAGAGAGTGGGGCCGCCAAGAGACCCAGTACTTC. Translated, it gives CATSREWGRQETQYF. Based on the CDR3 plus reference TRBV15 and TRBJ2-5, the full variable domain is DAMVIQNPRYQVTQFGKPVTLSCSQTLNHNVMYWYQQKSSQAPKLLFHYYDKDFNNEADTPDNFQSRRPNTSFCFLDIRSPGLGDTAMYLCATSREWGRQETQYFGPGTRLLVL.

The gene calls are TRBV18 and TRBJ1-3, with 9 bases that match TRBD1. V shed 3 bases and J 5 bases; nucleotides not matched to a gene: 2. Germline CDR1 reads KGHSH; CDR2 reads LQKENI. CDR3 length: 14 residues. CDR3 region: CASSPGQGRNTIYF. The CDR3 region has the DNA TGTGCCAGCTCACCGGGACAGGGAAGAAACACCATATATTTT.

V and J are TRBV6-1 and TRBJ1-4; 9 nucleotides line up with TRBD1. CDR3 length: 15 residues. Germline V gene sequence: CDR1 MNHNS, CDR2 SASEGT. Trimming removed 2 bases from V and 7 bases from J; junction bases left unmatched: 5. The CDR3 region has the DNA TGTGCCAGCAGTGAACTGACAGGGGGTATTGAAAAACTGTTTTTT. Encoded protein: CASSELTGGIEKLFF.

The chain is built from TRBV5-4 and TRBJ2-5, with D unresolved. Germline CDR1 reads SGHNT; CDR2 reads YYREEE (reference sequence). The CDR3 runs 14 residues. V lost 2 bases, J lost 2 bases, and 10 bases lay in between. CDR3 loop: CASSLTPIQETQYF. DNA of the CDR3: TGTGCCAGCAGCTTAACACCGATTCAAGAGACCCAGTACTTC.

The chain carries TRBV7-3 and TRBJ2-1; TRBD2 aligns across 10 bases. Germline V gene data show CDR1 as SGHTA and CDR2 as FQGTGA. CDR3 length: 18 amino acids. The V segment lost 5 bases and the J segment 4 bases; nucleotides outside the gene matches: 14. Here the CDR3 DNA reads TGTGCCAGCAGCGCCATCAACTCTAGCGGGAGATCTTACAATGAGCAGTTCTTC. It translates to CASSAINSSGRSYNEQFF.

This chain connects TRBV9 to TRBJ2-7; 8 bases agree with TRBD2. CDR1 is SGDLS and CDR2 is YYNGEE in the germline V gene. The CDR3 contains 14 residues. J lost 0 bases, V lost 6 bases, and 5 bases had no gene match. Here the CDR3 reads CASNRGGFSYEQYF. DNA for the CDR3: TGTGCCAGCAATCGGGGGGGCTTCTCCTACGAGCAGTACTTC.

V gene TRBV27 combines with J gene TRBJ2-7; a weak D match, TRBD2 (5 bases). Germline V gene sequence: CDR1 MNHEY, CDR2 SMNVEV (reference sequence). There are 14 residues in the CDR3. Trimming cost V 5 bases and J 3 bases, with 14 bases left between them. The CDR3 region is CASSPTYAGYEQYF. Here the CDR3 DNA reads TGTGCCAGCAGTCCTACATACGCGGGCTACGAGCAGTACTTC.